This entry lists 4 T cell receptor beta chains sequenced from one sample in a study of blood T cell repertoires in COVID-19. Method: immunoSEQ multiplex PCR; TCRdb's copy keeps in-frame clones and lacks some. The sample carries tens of thousands of clones, 87% recorded once. The material sequenced was peripheral blood. These receptor sequences come from a male donor with acute or convalescent COVID-19.

CDR3 sequence: CASSQDMPGGGYYYEQYF. The CDR3 DNA reads as TGTGCCAGCAGCCAAGATATGCCGGGCGGGGGGTATTACTACGAGCAGTACTTC. V usage is TRBV3-1 (or the pseudogene TRBV3-2) and J usage is TRBJ2-7; TRBD2 agrees at 8 bases. V gave up 0 bases and J gave up 3 bases; unmatched junction bases: 13. The CDR3 runs to 18 residues. Germline CDR1 LGHDT, CDR2 YNNKEL (reference sequence).

The J gene is TRBJ2-1, the V gene TRBV19; TRBD1 is a possible D gene (6 bases). This CDR3 is 16 amino acids long. The germline V and J ends were trimmed by 4 bases and 5 bases, with 18 bases remaining between them. Germline-derived CDR1 and CDR2 are LNHDA and SQIVND (reference sequence). This CDR3 reads CASSTIQGTVHNEQFF. The DNA for the CDR3 is TGTGCCAGTAGTACAATACAGGGTACCGTTCACAATGAGCAGTTCTTC.

The V and J genes are TRBV5-1 and TRBJ2-1; 7 bases agree with TRBD2. CDR3 length equals 15 residues. The J segment lost 2 bases and the V segment lost 4 bases, leaving 6 bases of the junction unmatched. Germline lookup yields CDR1 SGHRS and CDR2 YFSETQ. The CDR3 region has the DNA TGCGCCAGCAGCAACGGGGAGGGCCCCTACAATGAGCAGTTCTTC. This translates into CASSNGEGPYNEQFF.

This chain uses TRBV7-2 with TRBJ2-7, with 14 nucleotides matching TRBD2. V was pared by 4 bases and J by 2 bases, with 10 bases of the junction left unmatched. The CDR3 covers 18 residues. Germline CDR1 SGHTA, CDR2 FQGNSA. CDR3 amino acids: CASSSRTSGGTMTYEQYF. The CDR3, as DNA: TGTGCCAGCAGCTCGAGGACTAGCGGGGGGACCATGACCTACGAGCAGTACTTC.